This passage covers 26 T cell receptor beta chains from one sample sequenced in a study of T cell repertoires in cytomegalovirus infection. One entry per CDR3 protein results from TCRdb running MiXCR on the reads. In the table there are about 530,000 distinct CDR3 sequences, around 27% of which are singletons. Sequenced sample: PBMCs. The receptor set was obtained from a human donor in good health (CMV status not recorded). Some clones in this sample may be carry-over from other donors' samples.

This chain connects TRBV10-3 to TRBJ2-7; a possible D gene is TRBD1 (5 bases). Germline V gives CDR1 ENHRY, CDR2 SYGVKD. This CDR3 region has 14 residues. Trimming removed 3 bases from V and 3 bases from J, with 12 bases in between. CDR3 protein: CAISDPADSYEQYF. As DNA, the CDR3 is TGTGCCATCAGTGACCCCGCCGACAGCTACGAGCAGTACTTC.

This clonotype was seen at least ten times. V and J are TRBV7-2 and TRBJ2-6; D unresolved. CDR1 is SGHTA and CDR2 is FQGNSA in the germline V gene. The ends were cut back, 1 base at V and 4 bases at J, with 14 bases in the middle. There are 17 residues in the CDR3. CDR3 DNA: TGTGCCAGCAGCTTAGAGGGATACCCTTCGGGGGCCAACGTCCTGACTTTC. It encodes CASSLEGYPSGANVLTF.

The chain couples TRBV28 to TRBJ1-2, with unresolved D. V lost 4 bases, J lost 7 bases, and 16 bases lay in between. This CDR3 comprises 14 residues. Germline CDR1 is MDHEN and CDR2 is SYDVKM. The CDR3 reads CASSWNLSPRGYTF. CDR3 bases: TGTGCCAGCAGTTGGAACCTCAGCCCGCGTGGCTACACCTTC.

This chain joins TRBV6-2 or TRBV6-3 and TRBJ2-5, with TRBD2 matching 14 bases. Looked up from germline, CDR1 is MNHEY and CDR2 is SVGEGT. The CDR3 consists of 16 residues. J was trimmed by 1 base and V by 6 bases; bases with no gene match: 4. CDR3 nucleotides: TGTGCCAGCAGCCGGACTAGCGGGAGGTTCCAAGAGACCCAGTACTTC. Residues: CASSRTSGRFQETQYF.

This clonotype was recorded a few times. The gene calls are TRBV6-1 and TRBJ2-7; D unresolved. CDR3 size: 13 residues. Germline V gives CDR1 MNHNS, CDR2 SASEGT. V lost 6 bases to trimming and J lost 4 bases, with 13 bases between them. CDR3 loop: CASRGARLYEQYV. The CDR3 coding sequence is TGTGCCAGCAGAGGAGCGCGTCTATACGAGCAGTACGTC.

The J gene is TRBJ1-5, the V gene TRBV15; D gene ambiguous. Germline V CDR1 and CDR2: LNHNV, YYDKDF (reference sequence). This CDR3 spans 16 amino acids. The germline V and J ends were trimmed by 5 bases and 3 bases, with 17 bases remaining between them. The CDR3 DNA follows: TGTGCCACCAGCGGGTTTAAAGGAGTTTACAATCAGCCCCAGCATTTT. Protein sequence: CATSGFKGVYNQPQHF.

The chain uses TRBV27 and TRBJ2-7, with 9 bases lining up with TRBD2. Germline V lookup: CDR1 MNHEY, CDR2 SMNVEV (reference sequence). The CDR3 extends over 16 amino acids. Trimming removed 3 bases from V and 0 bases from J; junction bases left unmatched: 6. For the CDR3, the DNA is TGTGCCAGCAGTTTGCTAGCGGGGCCTAGCTCCTACGAGCAGTACTTC. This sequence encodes CASSLLAGPSSYEQYF.

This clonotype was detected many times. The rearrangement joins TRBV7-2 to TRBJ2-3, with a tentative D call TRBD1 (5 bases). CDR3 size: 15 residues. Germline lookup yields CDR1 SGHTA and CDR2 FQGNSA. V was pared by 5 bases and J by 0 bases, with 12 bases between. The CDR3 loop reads CASSPETASTDTQYF. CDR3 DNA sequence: TGTGCCAGCAGCCCGGAGACAGCTAGCACAGATACGCAGTATTTT. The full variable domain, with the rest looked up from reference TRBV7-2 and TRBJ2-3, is GAGVSQSPSNKVTEKGKDVELRCDPISGHTALYWYRQSLGQGLEFLIYFQGNSAPDKSGLPSDRFSAERTGGSVSTLTIQRTQQEDSAVYLCASSPETASTDTQYFGPGTRLTVL.

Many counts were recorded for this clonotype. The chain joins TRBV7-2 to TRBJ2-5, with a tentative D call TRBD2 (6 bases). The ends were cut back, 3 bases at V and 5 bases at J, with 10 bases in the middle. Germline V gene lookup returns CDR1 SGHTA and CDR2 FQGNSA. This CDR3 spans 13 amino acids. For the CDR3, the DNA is TGTGCCAGCAGCTTGCGGGACTCCGAGACCCAGTACTTC. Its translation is CASSLRDSETQYF.

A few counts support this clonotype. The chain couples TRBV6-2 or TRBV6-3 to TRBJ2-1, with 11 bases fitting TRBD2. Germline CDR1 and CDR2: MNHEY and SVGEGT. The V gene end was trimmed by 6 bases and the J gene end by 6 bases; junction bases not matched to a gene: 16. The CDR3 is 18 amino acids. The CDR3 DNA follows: TGTGCCAGCAGCGACCCCCGACCCGGGCTAGCGGGAGGCAATGAGCAGTTCTTC. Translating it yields CASSDPRPGLAGGNEQFF.

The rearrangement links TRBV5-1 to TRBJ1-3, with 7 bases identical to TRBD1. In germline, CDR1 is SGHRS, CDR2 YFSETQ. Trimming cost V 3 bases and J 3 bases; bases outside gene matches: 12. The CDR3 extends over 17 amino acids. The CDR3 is CASSSDGQARGGNTIYF. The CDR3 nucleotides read TGCGCCAGCAGCTCGGACGGACAGGCCCGGGGTGGAAACACCATATATTTT.

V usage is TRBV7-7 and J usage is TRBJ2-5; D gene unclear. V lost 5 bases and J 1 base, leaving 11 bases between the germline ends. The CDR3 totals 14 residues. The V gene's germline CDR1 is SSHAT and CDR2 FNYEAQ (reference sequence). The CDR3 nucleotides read TGTGCCAGCAGCCTTCGGACGTTCCAAGAGACCCAGTACTTC. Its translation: CASSLRTFQETQYF.

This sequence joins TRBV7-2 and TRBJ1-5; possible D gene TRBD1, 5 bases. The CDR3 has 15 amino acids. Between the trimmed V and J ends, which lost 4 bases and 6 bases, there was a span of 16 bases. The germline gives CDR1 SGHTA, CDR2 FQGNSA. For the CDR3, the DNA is TGTGCCAGCAGCTCTAGCTGGGTAGGGGTTCAGCCCCAGCATTTT. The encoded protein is CASSSSWVGVQPQHF.

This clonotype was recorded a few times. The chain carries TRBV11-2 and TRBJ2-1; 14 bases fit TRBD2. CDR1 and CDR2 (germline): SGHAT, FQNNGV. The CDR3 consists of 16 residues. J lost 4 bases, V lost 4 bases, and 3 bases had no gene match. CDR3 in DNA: TGTGCCAGCAGCTCGAGGACTAGCGGGAGGTACAATGAGCAGTTCTTC. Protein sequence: CASSSRTSGRYNEQFF.

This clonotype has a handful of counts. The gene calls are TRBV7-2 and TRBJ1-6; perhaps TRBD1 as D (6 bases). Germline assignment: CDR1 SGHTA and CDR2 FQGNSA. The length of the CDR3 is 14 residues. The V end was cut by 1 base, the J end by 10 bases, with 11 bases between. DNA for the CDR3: TGTGCCAGCAGCTTAGACAGGGAATACTCACCCCTCCACTTT. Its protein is CASSLDREYSPLHF.

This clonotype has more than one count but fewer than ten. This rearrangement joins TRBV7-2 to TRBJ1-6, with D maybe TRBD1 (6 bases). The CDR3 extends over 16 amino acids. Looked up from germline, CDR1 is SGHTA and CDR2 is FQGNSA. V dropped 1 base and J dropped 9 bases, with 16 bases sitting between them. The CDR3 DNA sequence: TGTGCCAGCAGCTTAGTCTTGGGGGGCTCGGCTTCACCCCTCCACTTT. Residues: CASSLVLGGSASPLHF.

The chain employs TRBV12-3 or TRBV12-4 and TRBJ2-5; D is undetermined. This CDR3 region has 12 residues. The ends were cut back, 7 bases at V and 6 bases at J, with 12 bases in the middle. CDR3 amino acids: CASTTRGQTQYF. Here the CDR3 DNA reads TGTGCCAGCACAACCCGTGGGCAGACCCAGTACTTC.

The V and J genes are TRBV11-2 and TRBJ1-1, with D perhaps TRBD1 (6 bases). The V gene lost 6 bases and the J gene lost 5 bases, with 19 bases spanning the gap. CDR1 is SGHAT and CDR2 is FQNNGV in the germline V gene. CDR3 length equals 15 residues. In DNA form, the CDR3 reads TGTGCCAGCAGATCCGTGGGGGGGCGGGGGACTGAAGCTTTCTTT. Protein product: CASRSVGGRGTEAFF.

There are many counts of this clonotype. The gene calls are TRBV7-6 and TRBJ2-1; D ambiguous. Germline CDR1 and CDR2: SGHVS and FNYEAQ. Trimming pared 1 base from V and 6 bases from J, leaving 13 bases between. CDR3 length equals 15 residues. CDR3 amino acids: CASSLDFYGSNEQFF. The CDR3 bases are TGTGCCAGCAGCTTAGATTTTTACGGCAGCAATGAGCAGTTCTTC. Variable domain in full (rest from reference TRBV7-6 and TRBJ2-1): GAGVSQSPRYKVTKRGQDVALRCDPISGHVSLYWYRQALGQGPEFLTYFNYEAQQDKSGLPNDRFSAERPEGSISTLTIQRTEQRDSAMYRCASSLDFYGSNEQFFGPGTRLTVL.

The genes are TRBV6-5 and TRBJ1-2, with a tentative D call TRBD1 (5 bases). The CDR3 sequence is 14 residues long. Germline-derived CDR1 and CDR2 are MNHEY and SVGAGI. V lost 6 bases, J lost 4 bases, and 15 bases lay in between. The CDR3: CASRSRVGGYGYTF. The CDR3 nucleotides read TGTGCCAGCAGAAGCAGGGTAGGAGGCTATGGCTACACCTTC.

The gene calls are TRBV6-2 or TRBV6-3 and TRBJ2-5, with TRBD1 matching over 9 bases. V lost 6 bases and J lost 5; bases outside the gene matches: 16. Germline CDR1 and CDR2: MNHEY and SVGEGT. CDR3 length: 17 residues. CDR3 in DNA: TGTGCCAGCAGAAACGGGAATACCGGGACAGGGAGGGAGACCCAGTACTTC. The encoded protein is CASRNGNTGTGRETQYF.

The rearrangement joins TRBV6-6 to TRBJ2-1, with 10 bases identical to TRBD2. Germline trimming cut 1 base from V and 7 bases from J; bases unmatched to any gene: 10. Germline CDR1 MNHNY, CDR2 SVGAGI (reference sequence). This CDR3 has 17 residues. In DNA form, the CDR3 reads TGTGCCAGCAGTTACTATAAGCTAGCGGGGGTCCTTAATGAGCAGTTCTTC. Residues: CASSYYKLAGVLNEQFF.

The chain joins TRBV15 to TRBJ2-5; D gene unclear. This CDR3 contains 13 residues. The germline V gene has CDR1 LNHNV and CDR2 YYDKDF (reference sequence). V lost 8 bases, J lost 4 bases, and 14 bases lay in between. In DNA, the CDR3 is TGTGCCACCGGCGCACGAGATCGAGAGACCCAGTACTTC. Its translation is CATGARDRETQYF.

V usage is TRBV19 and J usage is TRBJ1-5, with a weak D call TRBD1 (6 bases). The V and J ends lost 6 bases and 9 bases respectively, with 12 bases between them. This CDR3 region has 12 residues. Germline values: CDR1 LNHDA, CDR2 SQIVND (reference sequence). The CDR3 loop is CASRTGVSPQHF. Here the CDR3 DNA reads TGTGCCAGTAGGACAGGCGTGTCGCCCCAGCATTTT.

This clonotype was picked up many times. The CDR3 DNA is TGTGCCAGCAGCCCAAATCCCCGGACAGTCCAAGAGACCCAGTACTTC. Translation: CASSPNPRTVQETQYF. The genes are TRBV7-6 and TRBJ2-5; weak D call: TRBD1 (6 bases). The CDR3 covers 16 residues. Per the germline V gene, CDR1 is SGHVS and CDR2 is FNYEAQ. Trimming left V 5 bases short and J 1 base short, with 17 bases between.

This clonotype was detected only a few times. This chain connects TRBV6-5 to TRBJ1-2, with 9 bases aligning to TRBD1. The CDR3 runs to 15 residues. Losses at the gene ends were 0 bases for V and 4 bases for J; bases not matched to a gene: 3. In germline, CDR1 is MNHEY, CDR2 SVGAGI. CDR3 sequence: CASSYSLTGGYGYTF. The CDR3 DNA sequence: TGTGCCAGCAGTTACTCTCTGACAGGGGGCTATGGCTACACCTTC.